The sequence of this T cell receptor beta chain was determined in a study of OX40 agonist ivuxolimab in advanced cancers. Data came from immunoSEQ multiplex PCR; TCRdb stores just in-frame clones and leaves some out. The table lists 96,000 or so clones, under 90% of them singletons. From germline, CDR1 is SGHTS and CDR2 YDEGEE. The CDR3 has 15 residues. The ends were cut back, 0 bases at V and 0 bases at J, with 8 bases in the middle. Sequences were derived from CD4+ or CD8+ T cells sorted from blood, sampled in a trial of the OX40 agonist ivuxolimab. The genes are TRBV5-8 and TRBJ2-3; D is uncertain. The sequence was collected from an adult with an advanced solid tumor such as melanoma, head and neck, liver or kidney cancer. CDR3 amino acids: CASSLGDRSTDTQYF. In DNA form, the CDR3 reads TGTGCCAGCAGCTTGGGGGATCGAAGCACAGATACGCAGTATTTT. Supplemented by reference TRBV5-8 and TRBJ2-3, the full variable domain reads EAGVTQSPTHLIKTRGQQATLRCSPISGHTSVYWYQQALGLGLQFLLWYDEGEERNRGNFPPRFSGRQFPNYSSELNVNALELEDSALYLCASSLGDRSTDTQYFGPGTRLTVL.